These T cell receptor beta chains were read from a single sample in a study of T cell responses to AZD1222 COVID-19 vaccine. Measured with immunoSEQ multiplex PCR; TCRdb has only the in-frame clones, and not every one. This table has 200,000 to 250,000 clones, roughly 94% appearing once. Sequencing was performed on peripheral blood, taken 28 days after the second dose of the MenACWY control vaccine. The receptors originated from an adult who received the MenACWY meningococcal vaccine as a control. CDR3s include the opening cysteine and the closing phenylalanine or tryptophan. D genes are given only for firm matches. Clone sizes are given selectively: once, few, many, or a class where the clone is expanded.

J | D | V | size | CDR3 | DNA
TRBJ1-5 | - | TRBV5-6 | - | CASSLGYGRTGNQPQHF | TGTGCCAGCAGCTTGGGATACGGCCGGACAGGCAATCAGCCCCAGCATTTT
TRBJ1-1 | - | TRBV30 | few | CAWSGVRVEDTEAFF | TGTGCCTGGAGTGGGGTAAGGGTCGAGGACACTGAAGCTTTCTTT
TRBJ1-2 | - | TRBV7-2 | - | CASSLRGGGYTF | TGTGCCAGCAGCTTAAGGGGCGGTGGCTACACCTTC
TRBJ2-5 | - | TRBV5-6 | - | CASSLAQRGGRLQETQYF | TGTGCCAGCAGCTTGGCCCAAAGGGGTGGGAGGCTCCAAGAGACCCAGTACTTC
TRBJ1-1 | - | TRBV6-5 | - | CASSFGQVNTEAFF | TGTGCCAGCTCCTTCGGCCAGGTGAACACTGAAGCTTTCTTT
TRBJ2-5 | TRBD2 | TRBV5-1 | - | CASSLDGGAYQETQYF | TGCGCCAGCAGCTTGGACGGGGGGGCCTACCAAGAGACCCAGTACTTC
TRBJ2-2 | - | TRBV6-6 | - | CALAAESTGELFF | TGTGCCCTAGCCGCCGAATCCACCGGGGAGCTGTTTTTT
TRBJ2-3 | TRBD2 | TRBV7-2 | - | CASSELAGSTDTQYF | TGTGCCAGCAGCGAATTAGCGGGAAGCACAGATACGCAGTATTTT
TRBJ1-5 | - | TRBV6-2/TRBV6-3 | - | CASSYQDLKPQHF | TGTGCCAGCAGTTACCAGGATTTGAAGCCCCAGCATTTT
TRBJ2-7 | TRBD1 | TRBV14 | - | CASSSLQGVSYEQYF | TGTGCCAGCAGCAGCCTCCAGGGGGTCTCCTACGAGCAGTACTTC
TRBJ2-5 | TRBD1 | TRBV19 | - | CASSGTEETQYF | TGTGCCAGTAGCGGGACAGAAGAGACCCAGTACTTC
TRBJ1-1 | - | TRBV3-1/TRBV3-2 | - | CASSQGRAFTEAFF | TGTGCCAGCAGCCAGGGCAGGGCTTTTACTGAAGCTTTCTTT
TRBJ1-3 | - | TRBV4-1 | - | CASSRGEGGGNTIYF | TGCGCCAGCAGCCGCGGGGAGGGAGGTGGAAACACCATATATTTT
TRBJ2-3 | - | TRBV6-5 | - | CATGRDQPHTDTQYF | TGTGCCACCGGCCGGGACCAACCCCACACAGATACGCAGTATTTT
TRBJ2-5 | TRBD2 | TRBV7-2 | - | CASSLAPSGGNQETQYF | TGTGCCAGCAGCTTAGCGCCAAGCGGGGGGAACCAAGAGACCCAGTACTTC
TRBJ2-7 | TRBD2 | TRBV28 | once | CASVDAGGPGEQYF | TGTGCCAGCGTCGACGCGGGGGGGCCGGGGGAGCAGTACTTC
TRBJ1-1 | - | TRBV28 | - | CASSRSGLTEAFF | TGTGCCAGCAGTCGGTCCGGGCTCACTGAAGCTTTCTTT
TRBJ1-6 | - | TRBV7-8 | - | CASTALRGSPLRF | TGTGCCAGCACCGCCCTACGGGGTTCACCCCTCCGCTTT
TRBJ2-5 | TRBD2 | TRBV5-1 | - | CASSPTSGQETQYF | TGCGCCAGCAGTCCGACTAGCGGCCAAGAGACCCAGTACTTC
TRBJ1-2 | - | TRBV3-1/TRBV3-2 | - | CASSQDWTGGYTF | TGTGCCAGCAGCCAAGACTGGACCGGGGGCTACACCTTC
TRBJ2-1 | - | TRBV6-5 | - | CASRGWDEQFF | TGTGCCAGCAGAGGGTGGGATGAGCAGTTCTTC
TRBJ1-6 | TRBD1 | TRBV5-1 | - | CASSDPTGGLTSSYNSPLHF | TGCGCCAGCAGCGACCCTACAGGGGGCCTGACAAGCTCCTATAATTCACCCCTCCACTTT
TRBJ1-5 | - | TRBV28 | - | CASNLWGGNQPQHF | TGTGCCAGCAACTTGTGGGGTGGGAATCAGCCCCAGCATTTT
TRBJ2-1 | TRBD2 | TRBV6-5 | - | CASSPYGRRYNEQFF | TGTGCCAGCAGTCCCTACGGGAGGAGGTACAATGAGCAGTTCTTC
TRBJ2-7 | TRBD1 | TRBV5-4 | - | CASARQGADEQYF | TGTGCCAGCGCCCGACAGGGGGCGGACGAGCAGTACTTC
TRBJ1-1 | - | TRBV9 | - | CASSRGNTEAFF | TGTGCCAGCAGTCGGGGGAACACTGAAGCTTTCTTT
TRBJ1-2 | TRBD1 | TRBV11-2 | - | CASSSSTGGNYGYTF | TGTGCCAGCAGCTCATCGACAGGGGGTAACTATGGCTACACCTTC
TRBJ1-4 | TRBD1 | TRBV3-1/TRBV3-2 | - | CASSQAGTGGGKLFF | TGTGCCAGCAGCCAAGCCGGGACAGGGGGCGGAAAACTGTTTTTT
TRBJ2-7 | - | TRBV4-1 | - | CASSQDTGRPYEQYF | TGCGCCAGCAGCCAAGATACCGGGAGACCCTACGAGCAGTACTTC
TRBJ2-7 | - | TRBV29-1 | - | CSVGTSYEQYF | TGCAGCGTGGGTACGTCCTACGAGCAGTACTTC